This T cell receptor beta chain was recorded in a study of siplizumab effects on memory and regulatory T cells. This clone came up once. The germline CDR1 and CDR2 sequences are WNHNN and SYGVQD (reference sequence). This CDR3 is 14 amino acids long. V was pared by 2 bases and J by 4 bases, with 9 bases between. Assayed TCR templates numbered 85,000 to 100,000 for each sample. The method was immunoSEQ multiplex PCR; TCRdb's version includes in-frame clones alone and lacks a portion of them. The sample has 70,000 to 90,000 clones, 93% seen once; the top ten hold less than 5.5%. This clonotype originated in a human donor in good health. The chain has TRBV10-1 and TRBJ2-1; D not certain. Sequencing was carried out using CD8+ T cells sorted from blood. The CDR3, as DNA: TGCGCCAGCAGTGAGAGGGCAGAATACAATGAGCAGTTCTTC. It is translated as CASSERAEYNEQFF.